These 25 T cell receptor beta chains originate from one sample sequenced in a study of cytomegalovirus exposure and HLA in healthy donors (dated by TCRdb to 2017 to 2019). The method was the immunoSEQ multiplex PCR assay. For the multiplex PCR, a mixture combining 60 forward primers for TCR Vbeta segments and 13 reverse primers for TCR Jbeta segments was used. TCRdb took this table from immuneACCESS and kept in-frame rearrangements with V and J called. Such tables lack part of the clones; where checked against another copy, unresolved V genes explain under half of the gap, and the rest is unexplained. Present in this sample are about 130,000 clones, 6.5% to 9.5% of which were seen just once. The top ten clonotypes cover 4.5% to 6% of the sample. Sequenced sample: PBMCs. These receptor sequences come from a man aged 40-49 years in good health and CMV-seronegative.

V and J are TRBV7-8 and TRBJ1-2; 9 bases agree with TRBD1. This CDR3 is built from 15 residues. Losses at the gene ends were 1 base for V and 8 bases for J; bases not matched to a gene: 8. CDR1 is SGHVS, CDR2 FQNEAQ, per germline. The CDR3 nucleotides read TGTGCCAGCAGCTTAGGATGGACAGGGGAGGTGGGCTACACCTTC. This encodes CASSLGWTGEVGYTF.

The chain employs TRBV4-2 and TRBJ1-6; D gene ambiguous. This CDR3 spans 13 amino acids. Trimming removed 6 bases from V and 7 bases from J, with 10 bases in between. Germline V CDR1 and CDR2: LGHNA, YNFKEQ. The CDR3 coding sequence is TGTGCCAGCAGGCCTCCGGGAAATTCACCCCTCCACTTT. It specifies CASRPPGNSPLHF.

This clone turned up a few times. The chain has TRBV11-3 and TRBJ2-1; TRBD2 matches at 8 bases. This CDR3 comprises 14 residues. Germline CDR1 SGHNT, CDR2 YENEEA. Unmatched junction bases numbered 5, after V lost 1 base and J lost 9 bases. CDR3 loop: CASSLGSGITEQFF. The DNA of the CDR3 is TGTGCCAGCAGCTTAGGTAGCGGGATCACTGAGCAGTTCTTC.

The chain carries TRBV5-1 and TRBJ1-2; a weak D match, TRBD1 (5 bases). The CDR3 totals 13 residues. CDR1 is SGHRS and CDR2 is YFSETQ in the germline V gene. Between the trimmed V and J ends, which lost 0 bases and 4 bases, there was a span of 7 bases. The CDR3 spells CASSLDGGYGYTF. The CDR3 DNA follows: TGCGCCAGCAGCTTGGACGGGGGCTATGGCTACACCTTC.

The CDR3 bases are TGTGCCAGCAGTTTCCGGCAGGGGATATCCGAGCAGTACTTC. Translating it yields CASSFRQGISEQYF. V is TRBV6-6 and J is TRBJ2-7; tentative D call: TRBD1 (6 bases). Germline assignment: CDR1 MNHNY and CDR2 SVGAGI (reference sequence). This CDR3 spans 14 amino acids. The V and J ends lost 4 bases and 6 bases respectively, with 16 bases between them.

The rearrangement joins TRBV28 to TRBJ2-3, with 10 bases aligning to TRBD2. This CDR3 is 16 amino acids long. V lost 5 bases to trimming and J lost 2 bases; unmatched junction nucleotides: 7. CDR1 is MDHEN, CDR2 SYDVKM, per germline. CDR3 bases: TGTGCCAGCAGTCCCGGACTAGCGGTGTACACAGATACGCAGTATTTT. Its protein product is CASSPGLAVYTDTQYF.

This chain uses TRBV28 with TRBJ1-4; 7 nucleotides line up with TRBD1. Germline CDR1 and CDR2: MDHEN and SYDVKM. V trimming: 5 bases; J trimming: 10 bases; junction bases outside the gene matches: 19. The CDR3 runs 17 residues. Here the CDR3 DNA reads TGTGCCAGCAGTCAAGTCCTCCGGGGACAGTCGAACAGAAAACTGTTTTTT. As protein: CASSQVLRGQSNRKLFF.

This clone was picked up a small number of times. Here the CDR3 DNA reads TGCGCCAGCAGCTTGGTAACGGGAAGTCTGGGCGAGCAGTACTTC. As protein: CASSLVTGSLGEQYF. The rearrangement links TRBV5-1 to TRBJ2-7; possible D gene TRBD2, 5 bases. CDR1 is SGHRS and CDR2 is YFSETQ in the germline V gene. This CDR3 is 15 amino acids long. V was pared by 0 bases and J by 6 bases, with 16 bases between.

This clone was observed a few times. The chain is built from TRBV7-9 and TRBJ2-7, with no clear D. The germline CDR1 and CDR2 sequences are SEHNR and FQNEAQ (reference sequence). V was shortened by 5 bases and J by 0 bases, with 8 bases between the two germline ends. The CDR3 contains 13 residues. The CDR3 loop reads CASSPTPSYEQYF. The DNA for the CDR3 is TGTGCCAGCAGCCCGACACCCTCCTACGAGCAGTACTTC.

This clone was observed a handful of times. V gene TRBV5-6 combines with J gene TRBJ2-7; 7 bases are a match to TRBD2. CDR3 length: 16 residues. The germline V gene encodes CDR1 SGHDT and CDR2 YYEEEE. The V and J ends lost 1 base and 3 bases, in that order; junction bases with no gene match: 10. CDR3 in amino acids: CASSLQSSGVYYEQYF. The CDR3 DNA reads TGTGCCAGCAGCTTGCAATCAAGCGGGGTTTACTACGAGCAGTACTTC.

The chain links TRBV6-1 to TRBJ2-3; possible D gene TRBD2, 6 bases. V was clipped by 5 bases and J by 5 bases, with 14 bases between them. The CDR3 runs to 14 residues. Germline lookup yields CDR1 MNHNS and CDR2 SASEGT. CDR3 protein: CASSRDWGVDTQYF. The DNA of the CDR3 is TGTGCCAGCAGTCGGGACTGGGGGGTAGATACGCAGTATTTT.

By share, this clone ranks as medium-sized. The chain employs TRBV6-4 and TRBJ2-2; TRBD1 is a possible D gene (6 bases). Germline V gives CDR1 MRHNA, CDR2 SNTAGT. Trimming removed 4 bases from V and 3 bases from J, with 6 bases in between. The CDR3 spans 13 residues. For the CDR3, the DNA is TGTGCCAGCAGTGCAGGGGACACCGGGGAGCTGTTTTTT. As protein: CASSAGDTGELFF.

The chain couples TRBV15 to TRBJ2-5; 9 positions agree with TRBD2. The germline V gene has CDR1 LNHNV and CDR2 YYDKDF (reference sequence). The CDR3 covers 19 residues. Trimming cost V 0 bases and J 3 bases; bases outside gene matches: 14. CDR3 residues: CATSRDPRIAGDPKETQYF. In DNA form, the CDR3 reads TGTGCCACCAGCAGAGACCCCAGGATAGCGGGGGACCCTAAAGAGACCCAGTACTTC.

This chain uses TRBV6-5 with TRBJ2-5; possible D gene TRBD1, 6 bases. The J call may be faulty, since TRBJ2-7 better matches the DNA end. Germline assignment: CDR1 MNHEY and CDR2 SVGAGI. The CDR3 loop spans 13 amino acids. In DNA form, the CDR3 reads TGTGCCAGCACCCGAAACAGGGTTGCCGAGCAGTACTTC. It translates to CASTRNRVAEQYF.

Remarks on this clone: This same CDR3 is encoded by further DNA sequences in the sample. The rearrangement links TRBV25-1 to TRBJ1-3, with a possible D match to TRBD1 (5 bases). V lost 7 bases and J 4 bases, leaving 14 bases between the germline ends. The CDR3 is made up of 14 amino acids. Germline CDR1 MGHDK, CDR2 SYGVNS. The DNA of the CDR3 is TGTGCCAGCACCGGAGGGGTACCCGGAAACACCATATATTTT. Translating it yields CASTGGVPGNTIYF.

As concerns this clone: The conserved final phenylalanine or tryptophan is absent from the CDR3, which likely points to a read error. The DNA of the CDR3 is TGTGCCACCAAAAGGGGGACTAGCGGGGCAGGGGAGCTGTTTTTG. Amino acids: CATKRGTSGAGELFL. The V and J genes are TRBV6-1 and TRBJ2-2; TRBD2 matches at 13 bases. Germline V gene sequence: CDR1 MNHNS, CDR2 SASEGT. The CDR3 spans 15 residues. Unmatched junction bases numbered 10, after V lost 10 bases and J lost 8 bases.

Only a few counts were recorded for this clone. The chain links TRBV6-4 to TRBJ2-5; 10 bases fit TRBD2. This CDR3 comprises 17 residues. The germline V gene has CDR1 MRHNA and CDR2 SNTAGT. Germline trimming cut 2 bases from V and 5 bases from J; bases unmatched to any gene: 11. CDR3 DNA: TGTGCCAGCAGTGACAATCAGACTAGCGGGCCCATTGAGACCCAGTACTTC. The encoded protein is CASSDNQTSGPIETQYF.

This rearrangement joins TRBV29-1 to TRBJ2-1; 13 bases match TRBD2. The trim removed 6 bases at V and 4 bases at J, leaving 3 bases unmatched. Germline V gene data show CDR1 as SQVTM and CDR2 as ANQGSEA. The CDR3 consists of 14 residues. Written as DNA, the CDR3 is TGCAGCGTCGCGGGACTAGCGGGGTACAATGAGCAGTTCTTC. Translated: CSVAGLAGYNEQFF.

The V gene is TRBV11-2, the J gene TRBJ2-5, with D possibly being TRBD2 (5 bases). This CDR3 has 13 residues. Trimming cost V 2 bases and J 5 bases, with 9 bases left between them. The germline V gene has CDR1 SGHAT and CDR2 FQNNGV. CDR3 loop: CASSLFPGETQYF. Written as DNA, the CDR3 is TGTGCCAGCAGCTTATTCCCGGGGGAGACCCAGTACTTC.

The chain recombines TRBV15 with TRBJ1-4; unclear D gene. V lost 1 base and J 4 bases, leaving 4 bases between the germline ends. The CDR3 contains 13 residues. Germline CDR1 and CDR2: LNHNV and YYDKDF (reference sequence). CDR3 nucleotide sequence: TGTGCCACCAGCAGAGGCAGTAATGAAAAACTGTTTTTT. It codes for CATSRGSNEKLFF.

The chain uses TRBV5-1 and TRBJ2-5; 12 bases map to TRBD2. From germline, CDR1 is SGHRS and CDR2 YFSETQ. Losses at the gene ends were 5 bases for V and 5 bases for J; bases not matched to a gene: 7. CDR3 length: 15 residues. The CDR3 DNA is TGCGCCAGCAGTCCTGGACTAGCGGGGTCGGAGACCCAGTACTTC. It codes for CASSPGLAGSETQYF.

V gene TRBV28 combines with J gene TRBJ1-6; D ambiguous. The V end lost 6 bases, the J end lost 3 bases, and 9 bases lay between the germline ends. Germline values: CDR1 MDHEN, CDR2 SYDVKM. The CDR3 runs 14 residues. The CDR3 bases are TGTGCCAGCAGCCCCCCTAGCTATAATTCACCCCTCCACTTT. Protein sequence: CASSPPSYNSPLHF.

This clone turned up a few times. This chain joins TRBV5-6 and TRBJ1-6; possible D gene TRBD1, 6 bases. In germline, CDR1 is SGHDT, CDR2 YYEEEE. V gave up 4 bases and J gave up 0 bases, with 8 bases separating them. The CDR3 is 15 residues long. DNA of the CDR3: TGTGCCAGCAGCCCGGACAGCTCCTATAATTCACCCCTCCACTTT. Translated: CASSPDSSYNSPLHF.

This clone was counted between two and nine times. The J gene is TRBJ2-2, the V gene TRBV30, with 12 bases identical to TRBD1. Germline-derived CDR1 and CDR2 are GTSNPN and SVGIG (reference sequence). The CDR3 is made up of 13 amino acids. J gave up 6 bases and V 5 bases, and 1 base lay outside the gene matches. The CDR3 sequence: CAWGTGGSGELFF. CDR3 DNA sequence: TGTGCCTGGGGGACAGGGGGCTCCGGGGAGCTGTTTTTT. Looking up the rest from reference TRBV30 and TRBJ2-2 gives the full variable domain: SQTIHQWPATLVQPVGSPLSLECTVEGTSNPNLYWYRQAAGRGLQLLFYSVGIGQISSEVPQNLSASRPQDRQFILSSKKLLLSDSGFYLCAWGTGGSGELFFGEGSRLTVL.

The chain couples TRBV15 to TRBJ2-7; no clear D. The CDR3 sequence is 13 residues long. CDR1 is LNHNV, CDR2 YYDKDF, per germline (reference sequence). Trimming shortened V by 0 bases and J by 4 bases, and 7 bases separated the two germline ends. CDR3 residues: CATSRDTEYEQYF. The CDR3 region has the DNA TGTGCCACCAGCAGAGATACGGAGTACGAGCAGTACTTC. Full variable domain (missing parts from reference TRBV15 and TRBJ2-7): DAMVIQNPRYQVTQFGKPVTLSCSQTLNHNVMYWYQQKSSQAPKLLFHYYDKDFNNEADTPDNFQSRRPNTSFCFLDIRSPGLGDTAMYLCATSRDTEYEQYFGPGTRLTVT.